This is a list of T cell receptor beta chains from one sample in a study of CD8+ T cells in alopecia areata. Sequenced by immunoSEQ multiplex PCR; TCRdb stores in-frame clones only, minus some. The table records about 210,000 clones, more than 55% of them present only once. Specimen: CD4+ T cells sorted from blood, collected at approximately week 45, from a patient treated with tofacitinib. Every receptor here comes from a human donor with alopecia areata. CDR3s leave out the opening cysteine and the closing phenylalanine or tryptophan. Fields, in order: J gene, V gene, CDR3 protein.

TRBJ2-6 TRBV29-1 SVQEQANYGSGANVLT
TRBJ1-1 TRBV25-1 ASSESIWVGAKNTEAF
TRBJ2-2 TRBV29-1 SVLQGANTGELF
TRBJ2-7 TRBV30 AWSVGLQGLYEQY
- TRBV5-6 ASSLPWGQGRETQY
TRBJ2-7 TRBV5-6 ASSLGTVSYEQY
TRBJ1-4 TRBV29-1 STLGDSSNEKLF
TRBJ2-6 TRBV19 ASSPVLSSGANVLT
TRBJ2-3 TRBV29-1 SVGPQGSGTDTQY
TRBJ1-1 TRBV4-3 ASSQVLTGTGGVTEAF
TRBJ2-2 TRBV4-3 ASSQERGTGELF
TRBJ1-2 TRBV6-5 ASSYGVDGLRHGYT
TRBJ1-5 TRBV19 ASSYLGNQPQH
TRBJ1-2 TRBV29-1 SVVRGQFDGYT
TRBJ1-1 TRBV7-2 ASRDLRVREAF
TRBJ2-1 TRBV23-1 ASSPPEHSEF
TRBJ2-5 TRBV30 AWNLRVGQETQY
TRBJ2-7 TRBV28 ASSGTGVAVGEQY
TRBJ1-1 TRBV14 ASSQPTSRNTEAF
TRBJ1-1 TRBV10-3 AISVKDGEAF
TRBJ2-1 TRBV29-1 SVVYSGASYNEQF
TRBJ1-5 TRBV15 ATSRTLEGGQPQH
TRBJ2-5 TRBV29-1 SVVLPAKETQY
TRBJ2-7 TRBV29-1 SVRTGLTYEQY
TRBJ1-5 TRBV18 ASSRQGQGETQPQH
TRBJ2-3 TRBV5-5 ASSFRTSTDTQY
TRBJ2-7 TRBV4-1 ASSQVDLTAFGEQY
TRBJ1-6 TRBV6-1 ASLAGRQWNSPLH
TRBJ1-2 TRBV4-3 ASSQDTQGADYGYT
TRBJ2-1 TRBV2 ASSSANGVEQF
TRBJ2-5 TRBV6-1 ASSRGLGETQY
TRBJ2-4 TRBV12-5 ASGLEQPNIQY
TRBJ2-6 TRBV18 ASSPGRANVLT
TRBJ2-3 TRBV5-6 ASRVRGASTDTQY
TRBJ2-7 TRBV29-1 SVAGTGMGEQY
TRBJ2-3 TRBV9 ASSGGLYTDTQY